Below are 22 T cell receptor beta chains sequenced from a single sample in a study of CD8 T cells in ankylosing spondylitis. TCRdb analysed the 5' RACE reads with MiXCR anew, one entry per CDR3 protein. The table has approximately 140,000 distinct CDR3 sequences, approximately 44% seen once; the top ten hold over 12%. The sample comprised synovial fluid, either unsorted or a sorted T cell fraction (not recorded which). These receptors all come from a male donor with ankylosing spondylitis.

The chain combines TRBV7-8 with TRBJ2-4, with D unclear. Per the germline V gene, CDR1 is SGHVS and CDR2 is FQNEAQ. Trimming took off 5 bases at V and 0 bases at J, with 14 bases between the two ends. CDR3 size: 16 residues. As DNA, the CDR3 is TGTGCCAGCAGCCCGCGGTCTCGGCTAGCCAAAAACATTCAGTACTTC. As protein: CASSPRSRLAKNIQYF.

This clonotype was seen a single time. This chain uses TRBV9 with TRBJ1-2; D is uncertain. The ends were cut back, 3 bases at V and 2 bases at J, with 11 bases in the middle. The length of the CDR3 is 14 residues. Germline V CDR1 and CDR2: SGDLS, YYNGEE. DNA for the CDR3: TGTGCCAGCAGCGCCAGAAGCCAGAACTATGGCTACACCTTC. It encodes CASSARSQNYGYTF.

This clonotype was observed a single time. The chain uses TRBV29-1 and TRBJ2-5, with 9 positions matching TRBD1. Germline CDR1 is SQVTM and CDR2 is ANQGSEA. CDR3 length: 14 amino acids. The V segment lost 7 bases and the J segment 5 bases; nucleotides outside the gene matches: 11. CDR3 bases: TGCAGCGCTCGGTCGATGGGGACAGGGGAGACCCAGTACTTC. Protein product: CSARSMGTGETQYF.

DNA for the CDR3: TGTGCCACCAGGGAGGGCTATTCAGATACGCAGTATTTT. Residues: CATREGYSDTQYF. The rearrangement uses TRBV15 and TRBJ2-3; possible D gene TRBD2, 6 bases. The CDR3 is 13 amino acids. V shed 6 bases and J shed 4 bases, with 11 bases lying between them. The germline V gene encodes CDR1 LNHNV and CDR2 YYDKDF (reference sequence).

This clonotype has just one count. The chain carries TRBV30 and TRBJ2-5, with 12 bases identical to TRBD2. Unmatched junction bases numbered 12, after V lost 0 bases and J lost 7 bases. This CDR3 comprises 17 residues. Germline V gene sequence: CDR1 GTSNPN, CDR2 SVGIG (reference sequence). The CDR3 protein is CAWSVLGLAGIGGTQYF. The DNA for the CDR3 is TGTGCCTGGAGTGTACTAGGACTAGCGGGGATCGGTGGGACCCAGTACTTC.

This clonotype was detected only a few times. The chain combines TRBV3-1 with TRBJ1-4, with a tentative D call TRBD1 (5 bases). Per germline, CDR1 LGHDT and CDR2 YNNKEL (reference sequence). This CDR3 comprises 15 residues. V gave up 0 bases and J gave up 7 bases, with 12 bases separating them. The CDR3 reads CASSQEGTAREKLFF. The CDR3 DNA reads as TGTGCCAGCAGCCAAGAGGGGACGGCACGTGAAAAACTGTTTTTT.

This clonotype was seen more than once but under ten times. CDR3 protein: CASSSARGSSYNEQFF. The DNA of the CDR3 is TGCGCCAGCAGCTCCGCTCGGGGGAGCTCCTACAATGAGCAGTTCTTC. The chain joins TRBV5-1 to TRBJ2-1, with D perhaps TRBD2 (6 bases). The V end lost 3 bases, the J end lost 0 bases, and 13 bases lay between the germline ends. The CDR3 length is 16 residues. Germline assignment: CDR1 SGHRS and CDR2 YFSETQ.

The genes are TRBV30 and TRBJ2-1; the D is unclear. The germline gives CDR1 GTSNPN, CDR2 SVGIG (reference sequence). V was clipped by 2 bases and J by 9 bases, with 8 bases between them. This CDR3 is 11 amino acids long. The CDR3 DNA sequence: TGTGCCTGGAGTCTAGATACTGAGCAGTTCTTC. This codes for CAWSLDTEQFF.

The chain combines TRBV15 with TRBJ2-3; 8 bases align to TRBD1. The germline CDR1 and CDR2 sequences are LNHNV and YYDKDF (reference sequence). The V segment lost 5 bases and the J segment 3 bases; nucleotides outside the gene matches: 10. This CDR3 has 16 residues. Written as DNA, the CDR3 is TGTGCCACCAGCGGCGACAGGGGCACGGGGACAGATACGCAGTATTTT. This gives the protein CATSGDRGTGTDTQYF.

The chain combines TRBV30 with TRBJ1-1; tentatively, D is TRBD1 (5 bases). Germline V gene data show CDR1 as GTSNPN and CDR2 as SVGIG (reference sequence). Trimming removed 2 bases from V and 5 bases from J, with 15 bases in between. The CDR3 is 14 amino acids. CDR3 residues: CAWSYVGGGTEAFF. The CDR3 DNA reads as TGTGCCTGGAGTTACGTGGGGGGAGGAACTGAAGCTTTCTTT.

V usage is TRBV20-1 and J usage is TRBJ2-7, with 7 bases fitting TRBD2. The germline V gene has CDR1 DFQATT and CDR2 SNEGSKA (reference sequence). Trimming cost V 5 bases and J 6 bases; bases outside gene matches: 7. CDR3 length: 12 residues. The CDR3 protein is CSASRTSREQYF. The DNA of the CDR3 is TGCAGTGCTTCACGGACTAGTCGCGAGCAGTACTTC.

This sequence joins TRBV11-2 and TRBJ2-5, with D unclear. CDR3 length: 15 amino acids. Trimming pared 5 bases from V and 2 bases from J, leaving 15 bases between. Per germline, CDR1 SGHAT and CDR2 FQNNGV. The chain's CDR3 is CASSPAPTAQETQYF. CDR3 DNA: TGTGCCAGCAGCCCGGCCCCCACGGCACAAGAGACCCAGTACTTC.

The CDR3 region has the DNA TGTGCCAGCACCGAGCGGGGGGAAGATAGCACAGATACGCAGTATTTT. This codes for CASTERGEDSTDTQYF. The chain couples TRBV6-2 or TRBV6-3 to TRBJ2-3, with TRBD2 matching over 9 bases. V lost 7 bases and J lost 0; bases outside the gene matches: 8. Germline V gives CDR1 MNHEY, CDR2 SVGEGT. The CDR3 is made up of 16 amino acids.

The sample holds a few counts of this clonotype. This chain uses TRBV29-1 with TRBJ1-2; D remains unclear. Germline CDR1 and CDR2: SQVTM and ANQGSEA. With 7 bases removed from V and 0 bases from J, the gap between germline ends came to 9 bases. There are 12 residues in the CDR3. CDR3 sequence: CSAPTANYGYTF. DNA of the CDR3: TGCAGCGCTCCAACAGCTAACTATGGCTACACCTTC.

The V call is TRBV3-1, the J call TRBJ1-2; D is unresolved. Trimming took 7 bases from V and 6 from J, leaving 21 bases between them. Germline lookup yields CDR1 LGHDT and CDR2 YNNKEL (reference sequence). The CDR3 sequence is 15 residues long. The chain's CDR3 is CASTPVGVGADGYTF. The DNA for the CDR3 is TGTGCCAGCACCCCGGTTGGGGTGGGCGCGGATGGCTACACCTTC.

The rearrangement links TRBV6-1 to TRBJ2-3; no reliable D call. The CDR3 loop spans 11 amino acids. Trimming shortened V by 4 bases and J by 8 bases, and 7 bases separated the two germline ends. Germline V CDR1 and CDR2: MNHNS, SASEGT. The CDR3 sequence is CASSGESTQYF. CDR3 nucleotide sequence: TGTGCCAGCAGTGGAGAAAGTACGCAGTATTTT.

This clonotype has just a few counts. The chain joins TRBV4-2 to TRBJ2-3; tentatively, D is TRBD1 (5 bases). Germline values: CDR1 LGHNA, CDR2 YNFKEQ. The CDR3 is 14 residues long. V lost 7 bases to trimming and J lost 2 bases, with 13 bases between them. The DNA of the CDR3 is TGTGCCAGCACCGAAGGGGCTTACACAGATACGCAGTATTTT. Amino acids: CASTEGAYTDTQYF.

This clonotype has just a few counts. At one of its ends the junction is not consistent with the germline gene, which may arise from a read error. The chain links TRBV12-3 or TRBV12-4 to TRBJ1-3; TRBD1 is a possible D gene (5 bases). CDR3 length: 14 residues. The CDR3 DNA follows: TGTGCCAGCAACAACGCAGGGTATGGAGACACCATATATTTT. Translated, it gives CASNNAGYGDTIYF.

The chain links TRBV4-1 to TRBJ2-1; 13 bases match TRBD2. After removal of 0 bases from V and 9 bases from J, the junction contained 2 bases not matched to a gene. This CDR3 has 15 amino acids. Germline V gives CDR1 MGHRA, CDR2 YSYEKL. CDR3 coding DNA: TGCGCCAGCAGCCAAGATCGGACTAGCGGGAGTGAGCAGTTCTTC. This codes for CASSQDRTSGSEQFF.

The chain is built from TRBV5-1 and TRBJ1-1, with 9 bases aligning to TRBD1. Unmatched junction bases numbered 2, after V lost 5 bases and J lost 3 bases. Germline lookup yields CDR1 SGHRS and CDR2 YFSETQ. The CDR3 loop spans 13 amino acids. The CDR3 is CASRRTGDTEAFF. The CDR3, as DNA: TGCGCCAGCAGAAGGACAGGGGACACTGAAGCTTTCTTT. The full variable domain, completed using reference TRBV5-1 and TRBJ1-1, is KAGVTQTPRYLIKTRGQQVTLSCSPISGHRSVSWYQQTPGQGLQFLFEYFSETQRNKGNFPGRFSGRQFSNSRSEMNVSTLELGDSALYLCASRRTGDTEAFFGQGTRLTVV.

The V and J genes are TRBV15 and TRBJ1-1; D is unclear. CDR1 is LNHNV and CDR2 is YYDKDF in the germline V gene (reference sequence). Trimming stripped 0 bases from V and 2 bases from J, with 7 bases between. The CDR3 is made up of 14 amino acids. CDR3 nucleotides: TGTGCCACCAGCAGAGAGCGGATAAACACTGAAGCTTTCTTT. Its translation: CATSRERINTEAFF.

V is TRBV12-3 or TRBV12-4 and J is TRBJ2-1, with D possibly being TRBD2 (7 bases). V shed 7 bases and J shed 2 bases, with 12 bases lying between them. This CDR3 has 14 amino acids. This CDR3 reads CASNNGGPYNEQFF. DNA for the CDR3: TGTGCCAGCAATAACGGGGGGCCCTACAATGAGCAGTTCTTC.